This TCR beta chain was obtained from a study of cytomegalovirus exposure and HLA in healthy donors. For the study at large: Unique TCR beta sequences numbering some 120 million came from around 180 million T cells in an earlier analysis. Genetic ancestry analysis placed under 90% of the 400 or so donors that were genotyped in the Caucasian-associated cluster.

Comments on this clone: One junction end disagrees with the germline gene, perhaps due to a read error.

The CDR3 contains 15 residues. From germline, CDR1 is MNHEY and CDR2 SVGAGI. Use of 60 Vbeta and 13 Jbeta primers characterized the PCR. The repertoire was sequenced with immunoSEQ multiplex PCR; TCRdb's copy has only in-frame clones and lacks some. In the table there are roughly 130,000 clones, around 84% of which are singletons. The sample taken for sequencing was PBMCs. This sequence joins TRBV6-5 and TRBJ2-7; the D gene is possibly TRBD2 (6 bases). The source of this sequence is a man between 45 and 60 years old in good health and CMV-seronegative. As DNA, the CDR3 is TGTGCCAGCAGTGGTGAAACCGGGATTAGCGGCCTTCAGTATTTC. Translating it yields CASSGETGISGLQYF.